One sample yielded the 25 T cell receptor beta chains listed below, sequenced in a study of T cells after yellow fever vaccination. TCRdb passed the 5' RACE reads through MiXCR, listing each CDR3 protein once. The top ten clones hold over 12% of a sample with about 400,000 distinct CDR3 sequences, approximately 5.7% of them seen once. The sample in question was PBMCs, obtained 5 days after the yellow fever booster vaccination. The receptor set was obtained from a man aged 25-40 years who received the YFV17D yellow fever vaccine.

This clonotype was seen more than once but under ten times. V gene TRBV23-1 combines with J gene TRBJ2-7; 10 bases fit TRBD1. TRBV23-1 is filed as an ORF, its function uncertain. V dropped 3 bases and J dropped 7; count of bases not matched to a gene: 21. CDR3 length equals 19 residues. DNA for the CDR3: TGCGCCAGCAGTCACCCCGGAGACAGGGGGCCTCGTTCCTGTGGAGAGCAGTACTTC. Amino acids: CASSHPGDRGPRSCGEQYF.

This chain connects TRBV5-1 to TRBJ2-1; 9 positions match TRBD2. Germline-derived CDR1 and CDR2 are SGHRS and YFSETQ. The CDR3 sequence is 14 residues long. J was trimmed by 6 bases and V by 5 bases; bases with no gene match: 6. CDR3: CASSRLAVVNEQFF. The CDR3 DNA reads TGCGCCAGCAGTCGACTAGCGGTAGTCAATGAGCAGTTCTTC.

The rearrangement links TRBV7-2 to TRBJ2-2; tentatively, D is TRBD2 (5 bases). The V gene lost 1 base and the J gene lost 6 bases, with 9 bases spanning the gap. The germline CDR1 and CDR2 sequences are SGHTA and FQGNSA. This CDR3 has 14 amino acids. In DNA form, the CDR3 reads TGTGCCAGCAGCTTAGGGACTCAGTCCGGGGAGCTGTTTTTT. Amino acid sequence: CASSLGTQSGELFF.

The sample holds many counts of this clonotype. One end of the junction is discordant with germline, which a read error may explain. The chain is built from TRBV4-3 and TRBJ2-3; possible D gene TRBD1, 5 bases. This CDR3 has 14 amino acids. Per the germline V gene, CDR1 is LGHNA and CDR2 is YSLEER. For the CDR3, the DNA is TGCGCCAGCAGACAAGGGGCGATCACAGATACGCAGTATTTT. Its protein product is CASRQGAITDTQYF.

This clonotype was seen a handful of times. The chain uses TRBV20-1 and TRBJ2-2; 10 bases match TRBD2. The CDR3 has 16 residues. V lost 2 bases and J lost 6; bases outside the gene matches: 9. Germline CDR1 reads DFQATT; CDR2 reads SNEGSKA (reference sequence). The CDR3 region is CSARTSSGSPAGELFF. The CDR3 coding sequence is TGCAGTGCTAGAACGTCTAGCGGGAGCCCGGCCGGGGAGCTGTTTTTT.

The DNA for the CDR3 is TGCAGTGCGCCTATCCCCGCCCGGGGCTCCTACGAGCAGTACTTC. Translated: CSAPIPARGSYEQYF. The chain couples TRBV20-1 to TRBJ2-7, with a tentative D call TRBD2 (5 bases). The length of the CDR3 is 15 residues. Germline CDR1 DFQATT, CDR2 SNEGSKA (reference sequence). Deletions cut 6 bases from V and 0 bases from J, with 18 bases between.

This clonotype has a handful of counts. The rearrangement joins TRBV5-6 to TRBJ2-1; tentative D call: TRBD2 (5 bases). Germline V lookup: CDR1 SGHDT, CDR2 YYEEEE. V was shortened by 4 bases and J by 9 bases, with 14 bases between the two germline ends. CDR3 length equals 13 residues. The CDR3 loop is CASSLRRGGEQFF. The CDR3 DNA is TGTGCCAGCAGCCTAAGGAGAGGAGGTGAGCAGTTCTTC.

In this sample, this clonotype turned up many times. This chain uses TRBV20-1 with TRBJ2-3; D possibly corresponds to TRBD2 (6 bases). Looked up from germline, CDR1 is DFQATT and CDR2 is SNEGSKA (reference sequence). There are 15 residues in the CDR3. Trimming left V 6 bases short and J 2 bases short, with 18 bases between. The CDR3 protein is CSAHGGYDFTDTQYF. As DNA, the CDR3 is TGCAGTGCCCACGGAGGGTACGACTTCACAGATACGCAGTATTTT.

This chain links TRBV5-1 with TRBJ2-5; TRBD2 matches at 7 bases. Germline CDR1 and CDR2: SGHRS and YFSETQ. The trim removed 5 bases at V and 4 bases at J, leaving 5 bases unmatched. This CDR3 has 13 residues. DNA of the CDR3: TGCGCCAGCAGACAGTCGGGAGGAGAGACCCAGTACTTC. This sequence encodes CASRQSGGETQYF. The variable domain in full, completed from reference TRBV5-1 and TRBJ2-5, reads KAGVTQTPRYLIKTRGQQVTLSCSPISGHRSVSWYQQTPGQGLQFLFEYFSETQRNKGNFPGRFSGRQFSNSRSEMNVSTLELGDSALYLCASRQSGGETQYFGPGTRLLVL.

This clonotype was observed a handful of times. The genes are TRBV24-1 and TRBJ2-5, with D unresolved. The CDR3 covers 13 residues. Trimming left V 4 bases short and J 6 bases short, with 11 bases between. Germline V gene sequence: CDR1 KGHDR, CDR2 SFDVKD. In DNA form, the CDR3 reads TGTGCCACCAGTGAAGGAAAAAGAAAGACCCAGTACTTC. Translating gives CATSEGKRKTQYF.

At least ten counts were recorded for this clonotype. The rearrangement uses TRBV20-1 and TRBJ1-5; D is possibly TRBD1 (5 bases). V was clipped by 6 bases and J by 0 bases, with 12 bases between them. The CDR3 length is 14 residues. Germline CDR1 and CDR2: DFQATT and SNEGSKA (reference sequence). The CDR3 here is CSAVDSSSNQPQHF. The CDR3 coding sequence is TGCAGTGCAGTTGACAGTTCTAGCAATCAGCCCCAGCATTTT.

This clonotype was seen many times. V gene TRBV10-3 combines with J gene TRBJ2-1, with a weak D call TRBD1 (6 bases). The CDR3 runs to 15 residues. The V end was cut by 5 bases, the J end by 4 bases, with 15 bases between. The germline V gene encodes CDR1 ENHRY and CDR2 SYGVKD. CDR3 in amino acids: CAISLQGERYNEQFF. The CDR3, as DNA: TGTGCCATCAGTCTACAGGGTGAGCGATACAATGAGCAGTTCTTC.

This clonotype was detected a few times. This chain links TRBV5-1 with TRBJ2-7, with 8 positions matching TRBD1. V lost 0 bases and J lost 3; bases outside the gene matches: 8. The germline gives CDR1 SGHRS, CDR2 YFSETQ. The CDR3 is made up of 16 amino acids. This chain's CDR3 is CASSLVSGQGLYEQYF. CDR3 sequence (DNA): TGCGCCAGCAGCTTGGTCTCCGGACAGGGCCTCTACGAGCAGTACTTC.

This clonotype was detected a few times. The chain uses TRBV19 and TRBJ1-2, with a weak D call TRBD1 (6 bases). CDR1 and CDR2 from the germline V gene are LNHDA and SQIVND (reference sequence). The CDR3 loop spans 14 amino acids. Trimming removed 1 base from V and 0 bases from J, with 6 bases in between. Written as DNA, the CDR3 is TGTGCCAGTAGTATAGGGGACACTAACTATGGCTACACCTTC. Residues: CASSIGDTNYGYTF.

This clonotype was counted ten times or more. The chain carries TRBV10-3 and TRBJ2-7; TRBD1 might be the D (6 bases). The germline V gene encodes CDR1 ENHRY and CDR2 SYGVKD. Trimming shortened V by 2 bases and J by 6 bases, and 11 bases separated the two germline ends. The CDR3 consists of 13 residues. The CDR3 nucleotides are TGTGCCATCAGTGAGGAGGCCAGGGGCGAGCAGTACTTC. Amino acid sequence: CAISEEARGEQYF.

This clonotype appeared many times. The rearrangement links TRBV7-2 to TRBJ2-5, with 14 bases matching TRBD2. The CDR3 runs to 15 residues. The germline V gene encodes CDR1 SGHTA and CDR2 FQGNSA. After removal of 4 bases from V and 5 bases from J, the junction contained 3 bases not matched to a gene. The CDR3: CASSSGLAGVETQYF. The CDR3 coding sequence is TGTGCCAGCAGCTCGGGACTAGCGGGAGTTGAGACCCAGTACTTC.

This clonotype was recorded a few times. V usage is TRBV3-1 and J usage is TRBJ2-5; TRBD2 is a possible D gene (6 bases). The CDR3 is made up of 16 amino acids. V lost 1 base to trimming and J lost 9 bases, with 21 bases between them. The germline CDR1 and CDR2 sequences are LGHDT and YNNKEL (reference sequence). This chain's CDR3 is CASSQGGPGLARSQYF. Here the CDR3 DNA reads TGTGCCAGCAGCCAAGGAGGGCCGGGGCTAGCGAGGTCCCAGTACTTC.

This clonotype was detected only a few times. V gene TRBV27 combines with J gene TRBJ1-2; D ambiguous. This CDR3 comprises 15 residues. CDR1 and CDR2 (germline): MNHEY, SMNVEV (reference sequence). V lost 2 bases and J lost 1, with 11 bases in between. For the CDR3, the DNA is TGTGCCAGCAGTTTAACCCCGACGGGTAACTATGGCTACACCTTC. It encodes CASSLTPTGNYGYTF.

The J gene is TRBJ2-1, the V gene TRBV7-2, with D perhaps matching TRBD1 or TRBD2 (5 bases each). V lost 5 bases and J 9 bases, leaving 8 bases between the germline ends. CDR3 size: 11 residues. Germline CDR1 reads SGHTA; CDR2 reads FQGNSA. The CDR3 loop reads CASSQRGEQFF. In DNA form, the CDR3 reads TGTGCCAGCAGCCAGAGGGGTGAGCAGTTCTTC.

Ten or more counts support this clonotype. The rearrangement joins TRBV19 to TRBJ2-3; D may be TRBD1 (6 bases). The germline V and J ends were trimmed by 5 bases and 6 bases, with 24 bases remaining between them. Germline CDR1 LNHDA, CDR2 SQIVND (reference sequence). The CDR3 is 17 residues long. CDR3 residues: CASSPTLQGGRMDTQYF. DNA for the CDR3: TGTGCCAGTAGTCCCACTTTACAGGGTGGTCGTATGGATACGCAGTATTTT.

This clonotype was counted ten times or more. The gene calls are TRBV5-5 and TRBJ2-2, with no clear D. Germline values: CDR1 SGHKS, CDR2 YYEKEE (reference sequence). The V end was cut by 0 bases, the J end by 6 bases, with 18 bases between. The CDR3 consists of 17 residues. The DNA for the CDR3 is TGTGCCAGCAGCTTGGGCACTCGACTTAGCTTGTCCGGGGAGCTGTTTTTT. Residues: CASSLGTRLSLSGELFF. Looking up the rest from reference TRBV5-5 and TRBJ2-2 gives the full variable domain: DAGVTQSPTHLIKTRGQQVTLRCSPISGHKSVSWYQQVLGQGPQFIFQYYEKEERGRGNFPDRFSARQFPNYSSELNVNALLLGDSALYLCASSLGTRLSLSGELFFGEGSRLTVL.

This clonotype has more than one count but fewer than ten. The chain employs TRBV14 and TRBJ2-1; D not certain. Germline lookup yields CDR1 SGHDN and CDR2 FVKESK. This CDR3 is 15 amino acids long. The V end lost 2 bases, the J end lost 1 base, and 9 bases lay between the germline ends. Written as DNA, the CDR3 is TGTGCCAGCAGCCAAACAGCAGGATCCTACAATGAGCAGTTCTTC. As protein: CASSQTAGSYNEQFF.

The chain uses TRBV19 and TRBJ2-3; 8 nucleotides agree with TRBD2. The V gene end was trimmed by 3 bases and the J gene end by 4 bases; junction bases not matched to a gene: 6. The CDR3 has 15 residues. Germline lookup yields CDR1 LNHDA and CDR2 SQIVND (reference sequence). CDR3 nucleotide sequence: TGTGCCAGTAGTATGGGAGCGGGAGCGGCAGATACGCAGTATTTT. It translates to CASSMGAGAADTQYF.

This clonotype occurred a few times. This chain uses TRBV7-6 with TRBJ1-1; D might be TRBD1 (5 bases). The CDR3 consists of 15 residues. Germline lookup yields CDR1 SGHVS and CDR2 FNYEAQ. V shed 1 base and J shed 5 bases, with 14 bases lying between them. This CDR3 is CASSLGYGGNTEAFF. CDR3 DNA: TGTGCCAGCAGCTTAGGGTATGGGGGGAATACTGAAGCTTTCTTT.

This clonotype was picked up a small number of times. The rearrangement uses TRBV4-3 and TRBJ2-2; the D gene is possibly TRBD2 (7 bases). This CDR3 has 19 amino acids. Per the germline V gene, CDR1 is LGHNA and CDR2 is YSLEER. The ends were cut back, 0 bases at V and 4 bases at J, with 21 bases in the middle. CDR3: CASSQDWTAGLGGTGELFF. The CDR3 DNA sequence: TGCGCCAGCAGCCAAGACTGGACAGCGGGACTCGGGGGCACCGGGGAGCTGTTTTTT.